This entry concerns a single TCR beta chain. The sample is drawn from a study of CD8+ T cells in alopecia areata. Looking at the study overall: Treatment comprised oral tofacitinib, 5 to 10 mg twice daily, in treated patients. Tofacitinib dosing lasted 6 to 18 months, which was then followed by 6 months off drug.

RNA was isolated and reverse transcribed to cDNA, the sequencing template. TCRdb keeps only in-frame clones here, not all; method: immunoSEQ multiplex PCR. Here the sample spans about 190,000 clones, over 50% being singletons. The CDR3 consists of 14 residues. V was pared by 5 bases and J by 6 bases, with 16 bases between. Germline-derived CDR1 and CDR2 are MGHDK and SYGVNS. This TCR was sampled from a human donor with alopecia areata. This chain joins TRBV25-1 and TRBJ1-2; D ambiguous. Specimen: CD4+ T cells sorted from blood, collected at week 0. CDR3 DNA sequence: TGTGCCAGCAGTTATTCAGGTACCTTAAATGGCTACACCTTC. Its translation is CASSYSGTLNGYTF.